This T cell receptor beta chain appears in the sequencing data of a study of vaccination effects on CD4 cells after COVID-19 (dated by TCRdb to between 2021 and 2024). Regarding the study in general: Participants received two doses of either the BNT162b2 or the mRNA-1273 mRNA SARS-CoV-2 vaccine. SARS-CoV-2 spike-specific CD4+ TCR repertoires were compared before and after mRNA vaccination in COVID-19 convalescent patients and in infection-naive vaccine recipients. The Oncomine TCR Beta short-read assay on an Illumina iSeq 100 was used to sequence cultures from other donors in the study. Pre-vaccine samples were drawn from two convalescent patients 16 days and one week before the first dose, at 142 and 148 days after COVID-19 diagnosis. A total of roughly 9 COVID-19 convalescent patients and a few SARS-CoV-2-naive healthy vaccine recipients were included in the full study. Overall results and qualifications from the work: Both infection-induced and vaccine-induced clones contracted markedly at late post-vaccination timepoints, which is consistent with waning T cell responses. The study was limited by a small number of convalescent patients, and early post-infection timepoints were lacking. Among convalescent patients, the spike-reactive repertoire after vaccination was made up mainly of new vaccine-induced clones that were largely distinct from the clones induced by infection.

Libraries were prepared through the immunoSEQ multiplex PCR assay. DNA from the CD4+ T cells that had been cultured and isolated underwent TCR beta CDR3 sequencing. The published analysis was carried out like this. The analysis removed non-productive TCR sequences, trimmed reads to the CDR3 region, and retained only CDR3s that were 7 or more amino acids long. The MANAFEST web app was used to identify antigen-specific clonotypes by comparing expansion in peptide wells with expansion in reference cultures. To count as positive, a clone had to show expansion at FDR<0.05 compared with the reference and with all other wells, an odds ratio above 5, and a frequency above 0.1% in two replicate wells. Clonotypes significantly expanded in SARS-CoV-2 spike wells and in at least one common cold coronavirus spike condition were defined as cross-reactive. CDR3 similarity was assessed by Levenshtein distance with the stringdist R package, and unrooted trees were built with ape in R 3.6.1. Entries here come from immuneACCESS through TCRdb and include only in-frame sequences with V and J called. Some clones fail to appear in such tables; in the studies checked, an unresolved V gene covers under half of the shortfall, and the cause of the remainder is unknown. That table is the source of V, J and clone size, and D and trimming were worked out from the DNA. This sample comprises around 49,000 clones, roughly 65% of them detected only once. The biggest ten clones account for roughly 30% of the sample.

In the ViraFEST assay, PBMC were stimulated with viral peptide pools, and TCR sequencing was then used to find antigen-specific CD4+ T cell clonotypes based on their expansion. After around eleven days of culture, CD4+ T cells were isolated with the EasySep CD4+ T cell isolation kit. PCR-confirmed SARS-CoV-2 infection had occurred in convalescent patients between March and December 2020, before the Alpha, Beta and Delta variants emerged in the United States. Approximately 2.1 million PBMC per well were cultured in IMDM with about 4.8% human AB serum, 10 IU/ml IL-2 and gentamicin, plus 10 ug/ml peptides. On days 3 and 7, half of the culture medium was replaced with fresh IL-2-containing medium. Unless otherwise noted, each peptide stimulation condition was cultured in triplicate wells. PBMC were separated from whole blood using Ficoll-Paque Plus gradient centrifugation and were then either cryopreserved at -140C or used fresh. Genomic DNA was extracted from cultured CD4+ T cells with the QIAamp micro DNA kit.

Concerning this clone: Its antigen remains unidentified. No base qualities exist here, and no much larger clone lies one base off it.

CDR1 and CDR2, per the germline V gene, are SGHRS and YFSETQ. The trim is 5 bases for V and 2 bases for J, with a gap of 10 bases between the germline ends. There are 13 amino acids in the CDR3, from cysteine to phenylalanine inclusive. The CDR3 DNA has 39 bases and is translated from base 1. The sequenced sample was CD4+ T cells from PBMCs cultured with a peptide pool, obtained before COVID-19 vaccination. This sequence originates from a human donor who had a prior SARS-CoV-2 infection. The chain is assembled from TRBV5-1 and TRBJ1-1, and TRBD1 may be the D gene, going by 5 matching bases. This receptor carries the CDR3 CASSQGANTEAFF. The sequenced DNA is TGCGCCAGCAGTCAGGGAGCAAACACTGAAGCTTTCTTT.